The 3 T cell receptor beta chains in this list originate from one sample, sequenced in a study of technical replicates of blood from several donors. Using immunoSEQ multiplex PCR, the repertoire was profiled, and TCRdb retains in-frame clones only, with some absent. The repertoire holds approximately 13,000 clones, with 79% as singletons. Sequencing used PBMCs. The source of these receptors is a human donor in good health.

In nucleotides, the CDR3 is TGTGCCAGCAGACAAACAGGGGATGAAAAACTGTTTTTT. Its translation: CASRQTGDEKLFF. The rearrangement links TRBV6-5 to TRBJ1-4, with 7 bases fitting TRBD1. V lost 6 bases to trimming and J lost 6 bases; unmatched junction nucleotides: 4. Germline-derived CDR1 and CDR2 are MNHEY and SVGAGI. The CDR3 runs 13 residues.

The J gene is TRBJ2-1, the V gene TRBV7-2; 8 bases line up with TRBD1. The CDR3 consists of 13 residues. With V trimmed by 2 bases and J by 9 bases, 3 bases remained unmatched. Per germline, CDR1 SGHTA and CDR2 FQGNSA. CDR3 coding DNA: TGTGCCAGCAGCTTACAGGGGGCGCCTGAGCAGTTCTTC. Residues: CASSLQGAPEQFF.

The V gene is TRBV18, the J gene TRBJ1-4; D gene uncertain. Trimming left V 3 bases short and J 2 bases short, with 10 bases between. The length of the CDR3 is 15 residues. Germline values: CDR1 KGHSH, CDR2 LQKENI. The CDR3 region is CASSPEGTTNEKLFF. In DNA, the CDR3 is TGTGCCAGCTCACCGGAGGGCACTACTAATGAAAAACTGTTTTTT.